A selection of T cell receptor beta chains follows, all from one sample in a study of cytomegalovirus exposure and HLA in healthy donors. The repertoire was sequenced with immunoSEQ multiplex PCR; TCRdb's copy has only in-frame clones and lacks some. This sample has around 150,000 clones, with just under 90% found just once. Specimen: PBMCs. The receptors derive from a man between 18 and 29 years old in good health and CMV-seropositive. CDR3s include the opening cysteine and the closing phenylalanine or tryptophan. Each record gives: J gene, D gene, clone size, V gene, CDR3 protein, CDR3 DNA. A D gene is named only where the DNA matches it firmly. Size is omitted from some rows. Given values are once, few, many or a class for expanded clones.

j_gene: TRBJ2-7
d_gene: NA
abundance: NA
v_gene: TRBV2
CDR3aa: CASRRTTSYEQYF
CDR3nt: TGTGCCAGCAGGAGGACTACTTCCTACGAGCAGTACTTC

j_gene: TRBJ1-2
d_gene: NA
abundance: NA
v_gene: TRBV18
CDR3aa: CASSLTVIEGYTF
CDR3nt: TGTGCCAGCTCACTGACAGTTATTGAAGGCTACACCTTC

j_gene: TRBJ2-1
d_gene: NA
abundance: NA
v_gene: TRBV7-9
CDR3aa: CASPSSMASKSSYNEQFF
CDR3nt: TGTGCCAGCCCTTCCTCCATGGCTAGCAAGAGCTCCTACAATGAGCAGTTCTTC

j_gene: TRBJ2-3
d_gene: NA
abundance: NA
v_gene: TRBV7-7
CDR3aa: CASSLAGGDTQYF
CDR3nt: TGTGCTAGCAGCTTAGCCGGGGGAGATACGCAGTATTTT

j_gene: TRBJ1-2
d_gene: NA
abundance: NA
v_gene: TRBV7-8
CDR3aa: CASSPQGAYGYTF
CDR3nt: TGTGCCAGCAGCCCCCAAGGGGCGTATGGCTACACCTTC

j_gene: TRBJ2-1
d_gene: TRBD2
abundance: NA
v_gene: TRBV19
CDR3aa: CASSIEFRGGYNEQFF
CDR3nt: TGTGCCAGTAGTATTGAATTCCGCGGGGGGTACAATGAGCAGTTCTTC

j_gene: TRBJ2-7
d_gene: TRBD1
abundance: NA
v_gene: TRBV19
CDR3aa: CASSPDRGTYEQYF
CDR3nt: TGTGCCAGTAGTCCTGACAGGGGAACCTACGAGCAGTACTTC

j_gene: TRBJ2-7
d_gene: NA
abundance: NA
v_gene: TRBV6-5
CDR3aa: CASSYSASLEQYF
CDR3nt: TGTGCCAGCAGTTACTCCGCGTCCCTCGAGCAGTACTTC

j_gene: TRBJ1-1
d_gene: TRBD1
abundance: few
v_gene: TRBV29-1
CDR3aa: CSVEDDRYRGEAFF
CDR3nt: TGCAGCGTTGAAGATGATAGGTACAGGGGAGAAGCTTTCTTT

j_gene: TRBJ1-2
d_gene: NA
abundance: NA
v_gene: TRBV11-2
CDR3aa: CASSLDPIHDGYTF
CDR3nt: TGTGCCAGCAGCTTAGATCCCATACATGATGGCTACACCTTC

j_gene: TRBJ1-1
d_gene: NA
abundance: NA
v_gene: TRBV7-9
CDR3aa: CASSLAFRVKNTEAFF
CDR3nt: TGTGCCAGCAGCTTAGCTTTCCGTGTAAAGAACACTGAAGCTTTCTTT

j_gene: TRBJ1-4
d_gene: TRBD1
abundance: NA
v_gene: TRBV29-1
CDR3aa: CSVARTGGDATNEKLFF
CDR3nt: TGCAGCGTTGCCAGGACAGGGGGAGACGCAACTAATGAAAAACTGTTTTTT

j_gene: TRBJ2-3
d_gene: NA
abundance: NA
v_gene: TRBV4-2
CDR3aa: CASSQDRSRTQYF
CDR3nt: TGTGCCAGCAGCCAAGATCGAAGTAGAACGCAGTATTTT

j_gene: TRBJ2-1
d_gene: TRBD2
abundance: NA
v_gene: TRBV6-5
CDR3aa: CASSYRTSFRQFF
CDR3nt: TGTGCCAGCAGTTATCGGACTAGTTTTCGGCAGTTCTTC

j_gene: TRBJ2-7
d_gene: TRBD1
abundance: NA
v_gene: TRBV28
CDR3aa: CASSFGQGVYEQYF
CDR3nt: TGTGCCAGCAGTTTTGGACAGGGGGTTTACGAGCAGTACTTC

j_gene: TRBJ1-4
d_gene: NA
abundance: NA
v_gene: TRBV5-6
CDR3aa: CASSRQNEKLFF
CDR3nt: TGTGCCAGCAGCCGACAGAATGAAAAACTGTTTTTT

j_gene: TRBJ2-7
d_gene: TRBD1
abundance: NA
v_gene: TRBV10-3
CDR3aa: CAISGTGISYEQYF
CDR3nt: TGTGCCATCAGCGGGACAGGGATCTCCTACGAGCAGTACTTC

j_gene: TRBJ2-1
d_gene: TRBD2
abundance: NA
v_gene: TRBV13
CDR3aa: CASSLYRTSGTNEQFF
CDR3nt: TGTGCCAGCAGCTTATATCGGACTAGCGGGACCAATGAGCAGTTCTTC

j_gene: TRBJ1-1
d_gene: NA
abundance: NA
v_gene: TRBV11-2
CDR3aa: CASSPVRRGLNTEAFF
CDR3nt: TGTGCCAGCAGCCCCGTAAGGAGGGGACTGAACACTGAAGCTTTCTTT

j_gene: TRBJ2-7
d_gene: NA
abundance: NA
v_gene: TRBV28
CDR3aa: CASRYLQGGTYEQYF
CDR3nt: TGTGCCAGCAGGTATCTGCAAGGGGGAACCTACGAGCAGTACTTC

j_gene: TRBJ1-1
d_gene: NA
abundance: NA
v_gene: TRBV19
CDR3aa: CASSIRARVTEAFF
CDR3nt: TGTGCCAGTAGTATCCGAGCCAGGGTCACTGAAGCTTTCTTT

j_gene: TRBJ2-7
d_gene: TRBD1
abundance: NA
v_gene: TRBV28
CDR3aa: CASSLARTGDYEQYF
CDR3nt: TGTGCCAGCAGTTTGGCGAGGACAGGGGACTACGAGCAGTACTTC

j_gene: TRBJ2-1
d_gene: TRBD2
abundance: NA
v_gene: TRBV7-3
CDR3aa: CASSPGGPSGRLNEQFF
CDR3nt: TGTGCCAGCAGCCCTGGTGGCCCTAGCGGGAGACTAAATGAGCAGTTCTTC

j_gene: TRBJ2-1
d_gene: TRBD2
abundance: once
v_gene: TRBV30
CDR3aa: CAWDVEREYEQFF
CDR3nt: TGTGCCTGGGACGTAGAGCGGGAGTATGAGCAGTTCTTC

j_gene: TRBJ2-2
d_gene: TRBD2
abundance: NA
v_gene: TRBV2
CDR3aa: CASSAGAGGPGELFF
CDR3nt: TGTGCCAGCAGTGCTGGGGCGGGAGGCCCCGGGGAGCTGTTTTTT

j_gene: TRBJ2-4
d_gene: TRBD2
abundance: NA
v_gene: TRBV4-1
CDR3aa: CASSQGLARRRENIQYF
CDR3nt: TGCGCCAGCAGCCAAGGACTAGCGCGGAGAAGGGAAAACATTCAGTACTTC

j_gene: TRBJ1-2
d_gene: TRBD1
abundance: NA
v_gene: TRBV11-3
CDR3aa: CASSLGQGADYGYTF
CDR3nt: TGTGCCAGCAGCCTGGGACAGGGGGCTGACTATGGCTACACCTTC

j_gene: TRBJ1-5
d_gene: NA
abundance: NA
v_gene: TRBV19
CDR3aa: CASTDSDSFLNQPQHF
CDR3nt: TGTGCCAGTACGGACAGCGACAGCTTCCTCAATCAGCCCCAGCATTTT

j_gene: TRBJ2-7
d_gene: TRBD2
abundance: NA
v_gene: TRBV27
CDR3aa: CASSPTSGTGEQYF
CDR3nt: TGTGCCAGCAGTCCGACTAGCGGGACTGGCGAGCAGTACTTC

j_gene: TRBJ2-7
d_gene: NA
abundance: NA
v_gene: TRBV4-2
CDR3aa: CASSQGTASYEQYF
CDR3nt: TGTGCCAGCAGCCAAGGGACAGCTTCTTACGAGCAGTACTTC

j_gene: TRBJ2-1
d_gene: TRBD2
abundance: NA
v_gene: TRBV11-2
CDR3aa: CASSPLVGGLADNEQFF
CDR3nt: TGTGCCAGCAGCCCCCTCGTAGGGGGACTAGCTGACAATGAGCAGTTCTTC

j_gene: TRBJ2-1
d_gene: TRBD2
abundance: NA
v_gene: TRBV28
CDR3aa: CASSPSGSTEQFF
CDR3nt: TGTGCCAGCAGTCCTAGCGGGAGTACCGAGCAGTTCTTC

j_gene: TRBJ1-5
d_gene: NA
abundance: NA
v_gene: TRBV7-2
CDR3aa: CASSLGPGQAQPQHF
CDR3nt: TGTGCCAGCAGCTTAGGACCGGGACAAGCTCAGCCCCAGCATTTT

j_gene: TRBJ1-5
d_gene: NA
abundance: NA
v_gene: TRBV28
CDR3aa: CASSFGEIYSNQPQHF
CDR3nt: TGTGCCAGCAGTTTCGGAGAGATATATAGCAATCAGCCCCAGCATTTT

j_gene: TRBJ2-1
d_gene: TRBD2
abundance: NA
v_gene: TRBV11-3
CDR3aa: CASSPPSGNEQFF
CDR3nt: TGTGCCAGCAGCCCCCCTAGCGGCAATGAGCAGTTCTTC

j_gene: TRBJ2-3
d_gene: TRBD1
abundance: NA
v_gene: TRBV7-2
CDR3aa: CASSTGTGTDTQYF
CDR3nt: TGTGCCAGCAGCACCGGGACAGGGACAGATACGCAGTATTTT

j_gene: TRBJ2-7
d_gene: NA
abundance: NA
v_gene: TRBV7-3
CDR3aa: CASSLAGPQYEQYF
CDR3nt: TGTGCCAGCAGCTTAGCGGGACCTCAGTACGAGCAGTACTTC

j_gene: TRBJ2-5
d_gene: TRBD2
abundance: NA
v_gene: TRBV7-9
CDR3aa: CASSLAGGETQYF
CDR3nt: TGTGCCAGCAGCTTAGCGGGGGGGGAGACCCAGTACTTC

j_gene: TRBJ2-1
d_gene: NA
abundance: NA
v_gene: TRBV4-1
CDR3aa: CASSRLWEVNEQFF
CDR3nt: TGCGCCAGCAGCCGCCTGTGGGAGGTCAATGAGCAGTTCTTC

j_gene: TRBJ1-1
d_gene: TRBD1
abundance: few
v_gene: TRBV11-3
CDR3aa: CASSPGLGQGTEAFF
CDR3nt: TGTGCCAGCAGCCCCGGACTAGGACAGGGCACTGAAGCTTTCTTT

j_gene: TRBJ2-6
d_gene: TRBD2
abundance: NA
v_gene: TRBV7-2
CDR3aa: CASRDPGLKSGANVLTF
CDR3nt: TGTGCCAGCAGGGACCCGGGACTAAAATCTGGGGCCAACGTCCTGACTTTC

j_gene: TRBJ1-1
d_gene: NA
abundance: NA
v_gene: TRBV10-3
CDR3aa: CASRTGLNTEAFF
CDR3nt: TGTGCCAGCCGAACAGGGTTAAACACTGAAGCTTTCTTT

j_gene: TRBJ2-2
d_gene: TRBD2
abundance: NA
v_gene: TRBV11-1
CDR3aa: CASSPLDWAGGRGTGELFF
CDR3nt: TGTGCCAGCAGCCCCCTAGATTGGGCGGGAGGCCGGGGCACCGGGGAGCTGTTTTTT

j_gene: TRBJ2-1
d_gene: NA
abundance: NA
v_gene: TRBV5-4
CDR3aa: CASSLGGTSSSHNEQFF
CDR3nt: TGTGCCAGCAGCTTGGGGGGTACTAGCTCATCTCACAATGAGCAGTTCTTC

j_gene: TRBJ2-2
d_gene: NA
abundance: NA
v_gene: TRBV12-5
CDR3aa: CASGLVSWSNTGELFF
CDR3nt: TGTGCTAGTGGTTTAGTCAGTTGGTCGAACACCGGGGAGCTGTTTTTT

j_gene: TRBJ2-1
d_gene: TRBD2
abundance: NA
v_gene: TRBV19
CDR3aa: CASSISPAGAYNEQFF
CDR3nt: TGTGCCAGTAGTATATCCCCAGCGGGAGCCTACAATGAGCAGTTCTTC

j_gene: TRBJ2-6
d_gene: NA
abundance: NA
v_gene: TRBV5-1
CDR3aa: CASSLTGYGANVLTF
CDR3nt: TGCGCCAGCAGCTTAACAGGGTACGGGGCCAACGTCCTGACTTTC

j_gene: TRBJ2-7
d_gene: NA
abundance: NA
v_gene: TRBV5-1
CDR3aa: CASSLDSLPYEQYF
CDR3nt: TGCGCCAGCAGCTTGGACAGCCTCCCCTACGAGCAGTACTTC

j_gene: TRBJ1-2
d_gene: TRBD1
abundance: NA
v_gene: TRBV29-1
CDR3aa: CSAEGALYGYTF
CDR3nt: TGCAGCGCCGAGGGGGCTCTCTATGGCTACACCTTC

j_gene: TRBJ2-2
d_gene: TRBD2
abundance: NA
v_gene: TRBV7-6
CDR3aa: CASSLRAGAGTNTGELFF
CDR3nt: TGTGCCAGCAGCTTACGGGCGGGAGCCGGCACGAACACCGGGGAGCTGTTTTTT

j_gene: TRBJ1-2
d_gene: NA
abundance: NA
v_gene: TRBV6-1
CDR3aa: CASSEMGQGGYTF
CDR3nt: TGTGCCAGCAGTGAAATGGGGCAGGGTGGCTACACCTTC

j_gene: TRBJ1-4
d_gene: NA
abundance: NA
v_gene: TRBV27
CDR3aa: CASQSWTAEKLFF
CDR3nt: TGTGCCAGCCAGAGTTGGACAGCCGAAAAACTGTTTTTT

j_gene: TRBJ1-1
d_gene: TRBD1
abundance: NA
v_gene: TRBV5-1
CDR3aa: CASSPGQGAHTEAFF
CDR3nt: TGCGCCAGCAGCCCGGGACAGGGGGCTCACACTGAAGCTTTCTTT

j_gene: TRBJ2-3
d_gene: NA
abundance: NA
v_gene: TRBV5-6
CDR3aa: CASSFFYYTSTDTQYF
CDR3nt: TGTGCCAGCAGCTTTTTTTATTACACCAGCACAGATACGCAGTATTTT

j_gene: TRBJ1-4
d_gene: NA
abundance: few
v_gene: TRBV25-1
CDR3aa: CASTDRTPMGGNEKLFF
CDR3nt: TGTGCCAGCACCGATAGGACCCCAATGGGGGGTAATGAAAAACTGTTTTTT

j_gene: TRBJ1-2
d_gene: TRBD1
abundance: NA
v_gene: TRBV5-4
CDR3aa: CASSTGQGNYGYTF
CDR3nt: TGTGCCAGCAGCACAGGACAGGGTAACTATGGCTACACCTTC

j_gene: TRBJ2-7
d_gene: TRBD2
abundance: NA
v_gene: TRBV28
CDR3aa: CASSFTASGSPYEQYF
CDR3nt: TGTGCCAGCAGTTTTACGGCTAGCGGGAGCCCCTACGAGCAGTACTTC

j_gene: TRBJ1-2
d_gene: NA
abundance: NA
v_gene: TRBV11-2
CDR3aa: CASSFREGYVSYGYTF
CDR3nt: TGTGCCAGCAGCTTTAGGGAGGGCTATGTGAGCTATGGCTACACCTTC

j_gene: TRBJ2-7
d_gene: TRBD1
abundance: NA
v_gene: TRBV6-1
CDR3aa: CATVDRGLSYEQYF
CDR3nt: TGTGCCACCGTAGACAGGGGGCTTTCCTACGAGCAGTACTTC

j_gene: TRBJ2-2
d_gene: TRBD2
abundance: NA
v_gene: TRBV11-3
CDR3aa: CASSLSPGLAGRGELFF
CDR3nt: TGTGCCAGCAGCTTATCCCCGGGACTAGCGGGAAGGGGGGAGCTGTTTTTT